Listed below are T cell receptor beta chains from one sample, sequenced in a study of blood T cell repertoires in COVID-19. TCRdb keeps only in-frame clones here, not all; method: immunoSEQ multiplex PCR. Seen here are some 110,000 clones, roughly 83% observed once, and the top ten hold under 3%. The sequencing input was peripheral blood. Every receptor here comes from a man aged 25-40 years with acute or convalescent COVID-19. CDR3s include the opening cysteine and the closing phenylalanine or tryptophan. A D gene is named only where the DNA matches it firmly. For some rows the clone size is stated as once, few or many, or as a class when expanded; others skip it.

j_call v_call clone_size d_call cdr3_aa cdr3_nt
TRBJ2-1 TRBV4-1 - TRBD2 CASSHPTTSGPLGLSYNEQFF TGCGCCAGCAGCCATCCTACGACTAGCGGTCCATTGGGGCTCTCCTACAATGAGCAGTTCTTC
TRBJ1-5 TRBV7-9 - - CASSLGQGTSNQPQHF TGTGCCAGCAGCTTAGGTCAGGGAACGAGCAATCAGCCCCAGCATTTT
TRBJ2-1 TRBV9 once - CASSVESGSYNEQFF TGTGCCAGCAGCGTAGAAAGCGGATCCTACAATGAGCAGTTCTTC
TRBJ1-2 TRBV13 - TRBD1 CASSNPTGGPNYGYTF TGTGCCAGCAGCAACCCAACAGGGGGCCCTAACTATGGCTACACCTTC
TRBJ1-1 TRBV27 - TRBD1 CASSLLQGAGVWTEAFF TGTGCCAGCAGTTTATTACAGGGGGCTGGGGTTTGGACTGAAGCTTTCTTT
TRBJ1-1 TRBV16 - - CASSPGHTTEAFF TGTGCCAGCAGCCCCGGACATACCACTGAAGCTTTCTTT
TRBJ2-1 TRBV4-1 - - CASSQELSYNEQFF TGCGCCAGCAGCCAAGAGCTATCGTACAATGAGCAGTTCTTC
TRBJ1-2 TRBV7-9 - - CASSLTSEGDGYTF TGTGCCAGCAGCTTAACCTCGGAAGGGGATGGCTACACCTTC
TRBJ2-7 TRBV25-1 - TRBD2 CASSTSGGGYEQYF TGTGCCAGCAGTACTAGCGGGGGTGGGTACGAGCAGTACTTC
TRBJ2-1 TRBV6-2/TRBV6-3 medium-sized - CASSYLGDPNEQFF TGTGCCAGCAGTTATCTAGGCGATCCCAATGAGCAGTTCTTC
TRBJ2-3 TRBV6-1 - - CASSEPFGVGGTDTQYF TGTGCCAGCAGTGAGCCCTTCGGAGTAGGGGGAACAGATACGCAGTATTTT
TRBJ1-4 TRBV10-2 - - CASGRQATNEKLFF TGCGCCAGCGGGAGACAGGCAACTAATGAAAAACTGTTTTTT
TRBJ2-5 TRBV5-1 - - CASSLVRGAGETQYF TGCGCCAGCAGCTTGGTGAGGGGCGCGGGGGAGACCCAGTACTTC
TRBJ2-1 TRBV19 once TRBD2 CASSWRETWLNEQFF TGTGCCAGTAGTTGGCGGGAGACTTGGTTGAATGAGCAGTTCTTC
TRBJ1-2 TRBV6-5 - - CATSQTTRGGYGYTF TGTGCCACCAGCCAAACGACACGGGGGGGGTATGGCTACACCTTC
TRBJ2-2 TRBV5-6 - TRBD2 CASSLGMGGSLSGELFF TGTGCCAGCAGCTTGGGAATGGGCGGGAGTCTGTCCGGGGAGCTGTTTTTT
TRBJ1-5 TRBV7-9 - TRBD1 CASSTGGQPQHF TGTGCCAGCAGCACAGGGGGACAGCCCCAGCATTTT
TRBJ1-2 TRBV6-1 - TRBD1 CASSEVRGQGNGYTF TGTGCCAGCAGTGAAGTAAGGGGACAGGGCAATGGCTACACCTTC
TRBJ1-6 TRBV6-1 - TRBD1 CASSDRDRGNSPLHF TGTGCCAGCAGTGACCGGGACAGGGGGAATTCACCCCTCCACTTT
TRBJ2-1 TRBV10-3 - TRBD2 CAISEGTSGSHEQFF TGTGCCATTTCGGAGGGGACTAGCGGGAGTCATGAGCAGTTCTTC
TRBJ2-3 TRBV4-2 - TRBD1 CASSQDYGTGGTDTQYF TGTGCCAGCAGCCAAGATTACGGGACAGGAGGCACAGATACGCAGTATTTT
TRBJ2-1 TRBV6-5 - TRBD2 CASMVGRAINEQFF TGTGCCAGCATGGTCGGGAGGGCCATCAATGAGCAGTTCTTC
TRBJ2-7 TRBV7-9 - TRBD1 CASSLPGDRPSSYEQYF TGTGCCAGCAGCTTACCTGGGGACAGGCCAAGCTCCTACGAGCAGTACTTC
TRBJ1-4 TRBV28 - TRBD1 CASSTDRGAEKLFF TGTGCCAGCAGTACCGACAGGGGTGCTGAAAAACTGTTTTTT
TRBJ1-6 TRBV6-2/TRBV6-3 - - CASSYYRGSPLHF TGTGCCAGCAGTTACTATCGGGGTTCACCCCTCCACTTT
TRBJ1-3 TRBV2 once - CASSEGGSGNTIYF TGTGCCAGCAGTGAGGGGGGGTCCGGAAACACCATATATTTT
TRBJ2-6 TRBV5-1 - - CASSPVSGANVLTF TGCGCCAGCAGCCCGGTATCTGGGGCCAACGTCCTGACTTTC
TRBJ2-5 TRBV5-1 - - CASSLTGLSKETQYF TGCGCCAGCAGCTTGACCGGACTATCAAAAGAGACCCAGTACTTC
TRBJ2-7 TRBV30 - - CAWTAGSYEQYF TGTGCCTGGACCGCCGGGTCCTACGAGCAGTACTTC
TRBJ2-3 TRBV3-1/TRBV3-2 - TRBD2 CASSQDLPSSGSFTDTQYF TGTGCCAGCAGCCAAGATTTGCCCTCTAGCGGGAGTTTTACAGATACGCAGTATTTT
TRBJ2-1 TRBV5-1 - - CASSLQDGVYNEQFF TGCGCCAGCAGCTTGCAGGACGGGGTTTACAATGAGCAGTTCTTC
TRBJ1-1 TRBV7-2 - TRBD1 CASSLTGGDTEAFF TGTGCCAGCAGCTTAACAGGGGGGGACACTGAAGCTTTCTTT
TRBJ1-5 TRBV15 - - CATSRAPGGNQPQHF TGTGCCACCAGCAGAGCCCCGGGGGGGAATCAGCCCCAGCATTTT
TRBJ2-5 TRBV5-6 - - CASSTPLGGRETQYF TGTGCCAGCAGCACCCCCCTCGGGGGTAGGGAGACCCAGTACTTC
TRBJ2-3 TRBV11-2 - - CASSLDPTDTQYF TGTGCCAGCAGTCTAGACCCCACAGATACGCAGTATTTT
TRBJ2-5 TRBV11-2 - - CASSLSGDILETQYF TGTGCCAGCAGCCTTTCAGGGGACATATTAGAGACCCAGTACTTC
TRBJ1-4 TRBV12-3/TRBV12-4 - - CASSLEGEKLFF TGTGCCAGCAGTTTGGAGGGCGAAAAACTGTTTTTT
TRBJ2-2 TRBV10-3 - - CAISEFGLNTGELFF TGTGCCATCAGTGAGTTTGGCCTCAACACCGGGGAGCTGTTTTTT
TRBJ2-7 TRBV2 - TRBD1 CASRSRAGGTEQYF TGTGCCAGCAGATCGAGGGCAGGGGGTACCGAGCAGTACTTC
TRBJ1-2 TRBV2 once - CASSGGEKGYTF TGTGCCAGCAGTGGAGGTGAGAAAGGCTACACCTTC
TRBJ2-7 TRBV11-1 - TRBD2 CASSTTSGGAEQYF TGTGCCAGCAGCACGACTAGCGGGGGGGCTGAGCAGTACTTC
TRBJ2-7 TRBV7-2 - TRBD1 CASSWDRVSSYEQYF TGTGCCAGCAGTTGGGACAGGGTCAGCTCCTACGAGCAGTACTTC
TRBJ2-2 TRBV7-8 - - CASSLAANTGELFF TGTGCCAGCAGCTTAGCCGCGAACACCGGGGAGCTGTTTTTT
TRBJ1-1 TRBV5-5 - - CASSSMAGANTEAFF TGTGCCAGCAGCTCAATGGCGGGAGCGAACACTGAAGCTTTCTTT
TRBJ2-1 TRBV30 - TRBD2 CAWGLAGGYNEQFF TGTGCCTGGGGACTAGCGGGGGGATACAATGAGCAGTTCTTC
TRBJ2-1 TRBV19 - TRBD2 CASSIGFSGRPNYNEQFF TGTGCCAGTAGTATAGGCTTTAGCGGGCGACCGAACTACAATGAGCAGTTCTTC
TRBJ2-2 TRBV19 - - CASSIDRRAGELFF TGTGCCAGTAGTATAGATCGGAGGGCCGGGGAGCTGTTTTTT
TRBJ1-5 TRBV7-6 - TRBD1 CASSRGQVGSNQPQHF TGTGCCAGCAGCCGAGGACAGGTCGGTAGCAATCAGCCCCAGCATTTT
TRBJ2-5 TRBV2 - TRBD1 CASSPGQGRQETQYF TGTGCCAGCAGCCCCGGACAGGGGAGACAAGAGACCCAGTACTTC
TRBJ1-2 TRBV6-6 - TRBD1 CASSSPGQGANYGYTF TGTGCCAGCAGTTCACCGGGACAGGGGGCGAACTATGGCTACACCTTC
TRBJ1-1 TRBV6-6 - - CASSYAEENTEAFF TGTGCCAGCAGTTACGCAGAAGAGAACACTGAAGCTTTCTTT
TRBJ2-5 TRBV5-1 - TRBD2 CASSLAGTSGETQYF TGCGCCAGCAGCTTGGCCGGGACTAGCGGAGAGACCCAGTACTTC
TRBJ1-6 TRBV19 - TRBD1 CASSLTQGATSPLHF TGTGCCAGTAGCCTTACCCAGGGGGCAACATCACCCCTCCACTTT
TRBJ2-1 TRBV7-2 - TRBD1 CASSRDRVIGNEQFF TGTGCCAGCAGCCGCGACAGGGTTATCGGCAATGAGCAGTTCTTC
TRBJ2-2 TRBV19 - TRBD2 CASKVQSGGRYTGELFF TGTGCCAGTAAGGTTCAGAGCGGGGGCCGGTACACCGGGGAGCTGTTTTTT
TRBJ2-2 TRBV12-3/TRBV12-4 - - CASRTVRAGELFF TGTGCCAGCAGGACCGTTCGGGCCGGGGAGCTGTTTTTT
TRBJ2-3 TRBV12-5 - TRBD2 CASGLGRLAGGPSDTQYF TGTGCTAGTGGTTTGGGGAGACTAGCGGGAGGGCCCTCAGATACGCAGTATTTT